These 11 T cell receptor beta chains came from one sample sequenced in a study of cytomegalovirus exposure and HLA in healthy donors. Both 60 Vbeta primers and 13 Jbeta primers went into the PCR. Repertoires were generated with immunoSEQ multiplex PCR, while TCRdb's copy carries only in-frame clones and drops some. Of 65,000 to 85,000 clones detected, 60% to 80% appear once; the ten largest clones hold approximately 20%. Sequenced input: PBMCs. These receptors were taken from a middle-aged woman in good health and CMV-seropositive.

V gene TRBV4-1 combines with J gene TRBJ1-4; possibly TRBD1 for D (5 bases). V was clipped by 0 bases and J by 6 bases, with 8 bases between them. This CDR3 comprises 14 residues. Germline CDR1 MGHRA, CDR2 YSYEKL. In nucleotides, the CDR3 is TGCGCCAGCAGCCAAGAAGAAGGGGATGAAAAACTGTTTTTT. Its translation is CASSQEEGDEKLFF.

This rearrangement joins TRBV4-2 to TRBJ2-3; a weak D match, TRBD1 (5 bases). The germline CDR1 and CDR2 sequences are LGHNA and YNFKEQ. Trimming pared 0 bases from V and 2 bases from J, leaving 9 bases between. The CDR3 runs to 15 residues. The CDR3 DNA reads TGTGCCAGCAGCCAAGAACTGGGGCCCACAGATACGCAGTATTTT. This translates into CASSQELGPTDTQYF.

This clone was found once. The chain carries TRBV5-1 and TRBJ2-2, with TRBD1 matching over 7 bases. Unmatched junction bases numbered 14, after V lost 1 base and J lost 5 bases. The CDR3 is 18 residues long. Germline assignment: CDR1 SGHRS and CDR2 YFSETQ. CDR3 nucleotides: TGCGCCAGCAGCTTGTCTGGCGGGCCTAGGGGGCGGACCGGGGAGCTGTTTTTT. Protein sequence: CASSLSGGPRGRTGELFF. Full variable domain (outside the CDR3, taken from reference TRBV5-1 and TRBJ2-2): KAGVTQTPRYLIKTRGQQVTLSCSPISGHRSVSWYQQTPGQGLQFLFEYFSETQRNKGNFPGRFSGRQFSNSRSEMNVSTLELGDSALYLCASSLSGGPRGRTGELFFGEGSRLTVL.

The chain is built from TRBV6-4 and TRBJ1-1, with D possibly TRBD1 on 5 matching bases. The V end was cut by 0 bases, the J end by 1 base, with 9 bases between. CDR1 MRHNA and CDR2 SNTAGT come from the germline V gene. The CDR3 spans 15 residues. The CDR3: CASSDSKGWNTEAFF. As DNA, the CDR3 is TGTGCCAGCAGTGACTCAAAGGGGTGGAACACTGAAGCTTTCTTT.

The chain carries TRBV25-1 and TRBJ2-7, with 8 positions matching TRBD2. V dropped 5 bases and J dropped 3; count of bases not matched to a gene: 6. The CDR3 has 14 amino acids. CDR1 MGHDK and CDR2 SYGVNS come from the germline V gene. The CDR3 sequence is CASSTRLASYEQYF. CDR3 bases: TGTGCCAGCAGTACCCGACTAGCGAGCTACGAGCAGTACTTC.

This clone has more than one count but fewer than ten. The V gene is TRBV5-4, the J gene TRBJ2-3, with 7 bases matching TRBD1. The V gene's germline CDR1 is SGHNT and CDR2 YYREEE (reference sequence). The ends lost 8 bases at V and 2 bases at J; junction bases unmatched: 8. The CDR3 has 14 residues. The CDR3 nucleotides read TGTGCCAGTAAGACAGGGTTTTTCACAGATACGCAGTATTTT. This codes for CASKTGFFTDTQYF.

The J gene is TRBJ2-7, the V gene TRBV10-3; D ambiguous. CDR3 length: 13 amino acids. Germline assignment: CDR1 ENHRY and CDR2 SYGVKD. Deletions cut 3 bases from V and 9 bases from J, with 15 bases between. In nucleotides, the CDR3 is TGTGCCATCAGTGACTATGATGGTAGTGGGCAGTACTTC. The encoded protein is CAISDYDGSGQYF.

The J gene is TRBJ1-2, the V gene TRBV6-5; D uncertain. The V end lost 5 bases, the J end lost 7 bases, and 17 bases lay between the germline ends. This CDR3 is 14 amino acids long. CDR1 is MNHEY and CDR2 is SVGAGI in the germline V gene. The CDR3 region is CASSPEIYAGGYTF. The CDR3 DNA follows: TGTGCCAGCAGTCCCGAGATCTATGCGGGTGGCTACACCTTC.

The rearrangement links TRBV6-1 to TRBJ2-7, with TRBD2 matching 10 bases. The trim removed 9 bases at V and 2 bases at J, leaving 10 bases unmatched. CDR1 and CDR2 from the germline V gene are MNHNS and SASEGT. This CDR3 has 15 residues. DNA of the CDR3: TGTGCCAGTACTCGGCCAGCGGGAGGGCCCTACGAGCAGTACTTC. Encoded protein: CASTRPAGGPYEQYF.

V and J are TRBV13 and TRBJ1-6, with D possibly TRBD1 on 6 matching bases. The V end lost 7 bases, the J end lost 5 bases, and 12 bases lay between the germline ends. Germline V gene lookup returns CDR1 PRHDT and CDR2 FYEKMQ (reference sequence). The CDR3 covers 14 residues. The DNA for the CDR3 is TGTGCCAGCACCCTCGGACAGAATAATTCACCCCTCCACTTT. It is translated as CASTLGQNNSPLHF.

The V call is TRBV30, the J call TRBJ2-2; a weak D match, TRBD1 (5 bases). The ends were cut back, 5 bases at V and 3 bases at J, with 7 bases in the middle. This CDR3 region has 12 residues. The germline V gene has CDR1 GTSNPN and CDR2 SVGIG (reference sequence). The CDR3 coding sequence is TGTGCCTGGCAGGGCGACACCGGGGAGCTGTTTTTT. This gives the protein CAWQGDTGELFF.